The clone carrying this TCR beta chain was seen at least ten times. Time point in this sample: newly diagnosed GD, antithyroid drugs for less than 3 months. PBMC-derived RNA was used for the TCR library. The data were taken from a study of regulatory T cells in long-lasting Graves disease. Arm-PCR of CDR3 regions with iRepertoire HTBI primers generated TCR beta libraries. TCRdb re-called the multiplex PCR reads with MiXCR, one entry per CDR3 protein. The table lists roughly 320,000 distinct CDR3 sequences, over 15% of them singletons. This CDR3 region has 14 residues. CDR1 SGHAT and CDR2 FQNNGV come from the germline V gene. Trimming removed 5 bases from V and 4 bases from J, with 14 bases in between. The data also belong to a second study, concerning T cells in Graves' hyperthyroidism and ophthalmopathy.

The receptor's source is a man aged 35 to 55 with Graves disease. The source material was peripheral blood mononuclear cells (PBMCs), sampled at new diagnosis, from a patient treated with antithyroid drugs. This chain connects TRBV11-2 to TRBJ1-1; a weak D match, TRBD1 (5 bases). CDR3 coding DNA: TGTGCCAGCAGCGCCCCAAGAGGGGCCACTGAAGCTTTCTTT. This codes for CASSAPRGATEAFF.